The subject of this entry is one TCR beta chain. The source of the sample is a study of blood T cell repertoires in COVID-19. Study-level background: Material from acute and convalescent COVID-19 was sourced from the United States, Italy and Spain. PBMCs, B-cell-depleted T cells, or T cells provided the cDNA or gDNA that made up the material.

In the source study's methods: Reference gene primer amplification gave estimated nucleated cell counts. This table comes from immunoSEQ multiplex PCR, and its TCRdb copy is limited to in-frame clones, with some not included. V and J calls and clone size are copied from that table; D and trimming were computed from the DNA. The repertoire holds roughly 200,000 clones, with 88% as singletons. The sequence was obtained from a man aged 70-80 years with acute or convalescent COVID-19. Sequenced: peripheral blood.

CDR3 loop: CASSESVSRGNQPQHF. The CDR3 bases are TGCGCCAGCAGTGAGTCGGTATCCAGGGGAAATCAGCCCCAGCATTTT. This chain connects TRBV10-1 to TRBJ1-5; D perhaps matches TRBD1 (6 bases). V shed 0 bases and J shed 4 bases, with 13 bases lying between them. The CDR3 consists of 16 residues. The germline CDR1 and CDR2 sequences are WNHNN and SYGVQD (reference sequence).